The 4 T cell receptor beta chains below come from one sample, sequenced in a study of blood T cell repertoires in COVID-19. Produced via immunoSEQ multiplex PCR; TCRdb's table is partial and in-frame only. Of approximately 250,000 clones in the sample, about 91% were seen once. Sequencing was done on a sample of PBMCs or T cells enriched from blood (not recorded which). These receptors were collected from a woman between 35 and 50 years old with acute COVID-19.

The rearrangement uses TRBV12-3 or TRBV12-4 and TRBJ1-2, with D possibly TRBD1 on 5 matching bases. The CDR3 contains 11 residues. V was trimmed by 11 bases and J by 4 bases, leaving 11 bases between them. This CDR3 is CAAQGGYGYTF. CDR3 coding DNA: TGTGCCGCCCAGGGTGGCTATGGCTACACCTTC.

J is TRBJ1-5 and V is TRBV23-1, with 8 nucleotides matching TRBD1. TRBV23-1 is identified as an open reading frame with a role that is uncertain. This CDR3 region has 15 residues. Trimming at V came to 1 base and at J to 6 bases, leaving 5 bases not matched to a gene. In nucleotides, the CDR3 is TGCGCCAGCAGTCAATGCTCGGACAGGGTTCAGCCCCAGCATTTT. Translated, it gives CASSQCSDRVQPQHF.

J is TRBJ1-2 and V is TRBV13; D is possibly TRBD1 (6 bases). The germline V gene encodes CDR1 PRHDT and CDR2 FYEKMQ (reference sequence). V was cut by 0 bases and J by 1 base, with 21 bases left in between. The CDR3 length is 19 residues. The CDR3: CASSLGTWVGHLLNYGYTF. In DNA form, the CDR3 reads TGTGCCAGCAGCTTAGGCACTTGGGTGGGACACCTGCTTAACTATGGCTACACCTTC.

This clone was observed a handful of times. In the same sample, other DNA sequences code for this CDR3. The chain uses TRBV18 and TRBJ1-4; possible D gene TRBD1, 5 bases. Per germline, CDR1 KGHSH and CDR2 LQKENI. V lost 3 bases, J lost 0 bases, and 8 bases lay in between. CDR3 length: 15 residues. The CDR3 DNA follows: TGTGCCAGCTCACCCGACAGTGCAACTAATGAAAAACTGTTTTTT. It encodes CASSPDSATNEKLFF.